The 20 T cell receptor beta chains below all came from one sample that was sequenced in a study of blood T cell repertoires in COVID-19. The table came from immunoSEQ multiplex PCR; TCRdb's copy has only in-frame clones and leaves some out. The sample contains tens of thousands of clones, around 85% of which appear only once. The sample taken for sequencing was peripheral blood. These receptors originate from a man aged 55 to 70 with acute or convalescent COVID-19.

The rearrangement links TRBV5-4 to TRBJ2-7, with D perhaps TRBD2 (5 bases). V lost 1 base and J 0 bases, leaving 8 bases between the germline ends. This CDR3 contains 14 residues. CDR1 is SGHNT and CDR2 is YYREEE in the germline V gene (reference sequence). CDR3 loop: CASSLRGTSYEQYF. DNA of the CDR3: TGTGCCAGCAGCTTGCGGGGTACCTCCTACGAGCAGTACTTC.

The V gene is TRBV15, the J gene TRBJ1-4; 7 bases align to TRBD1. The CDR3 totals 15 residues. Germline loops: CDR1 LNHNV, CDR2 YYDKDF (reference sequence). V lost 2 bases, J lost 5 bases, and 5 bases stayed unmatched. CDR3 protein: CATSRTGTVNEKLFF. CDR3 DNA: TGTGCCACCAGCAGAACCGGGACAGTGAATGAAAAACTGTTTTTT.

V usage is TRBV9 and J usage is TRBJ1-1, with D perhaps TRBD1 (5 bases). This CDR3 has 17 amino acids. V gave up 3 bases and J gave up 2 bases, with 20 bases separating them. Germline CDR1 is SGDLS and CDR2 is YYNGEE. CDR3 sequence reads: CASSAYPTRGGNTEAFF. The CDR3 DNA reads TGTGCCAGCAGCGCCTATCCCACGAGGGGAGGTAACACTGAAGCTTTCTTT.

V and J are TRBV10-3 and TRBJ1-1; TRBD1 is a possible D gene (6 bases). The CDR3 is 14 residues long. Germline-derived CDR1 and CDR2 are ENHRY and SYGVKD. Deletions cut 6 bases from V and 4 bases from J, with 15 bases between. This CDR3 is CAISPGQRGTEAFF. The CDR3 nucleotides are TGTGCCATCAGCCCGGGACAAAGGGGCACTGAAGCTTTCTTT.

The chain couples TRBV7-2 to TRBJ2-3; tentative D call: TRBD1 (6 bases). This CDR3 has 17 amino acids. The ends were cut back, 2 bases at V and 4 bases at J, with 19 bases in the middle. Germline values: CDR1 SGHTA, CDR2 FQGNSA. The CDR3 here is CASSLFYYRGNSDTQYF. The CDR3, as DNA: TGTGCCAGCAGCTTATTCTACTATAGGGGGAATTCAGATACGCAGTATTTT.

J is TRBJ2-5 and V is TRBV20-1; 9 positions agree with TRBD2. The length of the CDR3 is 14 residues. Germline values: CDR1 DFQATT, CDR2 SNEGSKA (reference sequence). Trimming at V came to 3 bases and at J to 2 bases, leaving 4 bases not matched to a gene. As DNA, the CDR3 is TGCAGTGCTAGTTTGACTAGCGGACAAGAGACCCAGTACTTC. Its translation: CSASLTSGQETQYF.

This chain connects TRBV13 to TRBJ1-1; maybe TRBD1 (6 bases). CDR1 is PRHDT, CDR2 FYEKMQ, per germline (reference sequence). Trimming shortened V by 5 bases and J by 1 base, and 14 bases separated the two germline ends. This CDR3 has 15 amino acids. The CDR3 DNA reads TGTGCCAGCAGCAAACGGACAGCTAAGAACACTGAAGCTTTCTTT. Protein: CASSKRTAKNTEAFF.

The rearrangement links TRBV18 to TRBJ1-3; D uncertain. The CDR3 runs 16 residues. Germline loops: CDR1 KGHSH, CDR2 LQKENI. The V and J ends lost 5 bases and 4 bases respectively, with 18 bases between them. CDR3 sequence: CASSAQHVPNGNTIYF. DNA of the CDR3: TGTGCCAGCTCAGCTCAACATGTGCCCAACGGAAACACCATATATTTT.

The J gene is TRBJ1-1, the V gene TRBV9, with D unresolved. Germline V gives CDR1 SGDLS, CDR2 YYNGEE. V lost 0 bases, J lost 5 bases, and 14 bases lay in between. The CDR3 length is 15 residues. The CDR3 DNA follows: TGTGCCAGCAGCGTAGGCAAAAGTCCGGGAACTGAAGCTTTCTTT. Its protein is CASSVGKSPGTEAFF.

CDR3 loop: CASSVWGQGAEKLFF. The CDR3 DNA reads TGTGCCAGCAGCGTCTGGGGACAGGGGGCGGAAAAACTGTTTTTT. This rearrangement joins TRBV5-8 to TRBJ1-4; TRBD1 agrees at 12 bases. J was trimmed by 8 bases and V by 4 bases; bases with no gene match: 6. The CDR3 spans 15 residues. Germline V gene data show CDR1 as SGHTS and CDR2 as YDEGEE.

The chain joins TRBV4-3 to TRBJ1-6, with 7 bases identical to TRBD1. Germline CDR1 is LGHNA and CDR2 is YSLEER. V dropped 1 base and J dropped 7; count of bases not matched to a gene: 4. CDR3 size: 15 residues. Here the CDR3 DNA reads TGCGCCAGCAGCCAAGCAGGGGGTCGGAATTCACCCCTCCACTTT. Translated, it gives CASSQAGGRNSPLHF.

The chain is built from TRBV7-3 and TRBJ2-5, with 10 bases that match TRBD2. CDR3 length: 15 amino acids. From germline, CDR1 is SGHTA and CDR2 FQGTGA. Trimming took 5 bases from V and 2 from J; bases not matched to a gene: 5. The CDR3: CASSSIAGGQETQYF. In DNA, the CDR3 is TGTGCCAGCAGCAGTATAGCGGGGGGTCAAGAGACCCAGTACTTC.

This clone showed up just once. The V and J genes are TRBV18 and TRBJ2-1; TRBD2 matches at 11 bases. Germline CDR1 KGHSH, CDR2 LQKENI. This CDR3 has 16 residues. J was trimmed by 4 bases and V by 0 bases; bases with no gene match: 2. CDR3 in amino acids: CASSPPSSGGYNEQFF. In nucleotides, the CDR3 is TGTGCCAGCTCACCACCGTCTAGCGGGGGGTACAATGAGCAGTTCTTC.

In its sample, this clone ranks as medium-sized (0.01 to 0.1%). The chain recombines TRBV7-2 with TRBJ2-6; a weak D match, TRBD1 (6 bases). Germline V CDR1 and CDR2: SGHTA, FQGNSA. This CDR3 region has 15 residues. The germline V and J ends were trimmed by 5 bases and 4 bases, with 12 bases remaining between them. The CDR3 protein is CASSHRVTGANVLTF. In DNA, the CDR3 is TGTGCCAGCAGCCACAGGGTGACAGGGGCCAACGTCCTGACTTTC.

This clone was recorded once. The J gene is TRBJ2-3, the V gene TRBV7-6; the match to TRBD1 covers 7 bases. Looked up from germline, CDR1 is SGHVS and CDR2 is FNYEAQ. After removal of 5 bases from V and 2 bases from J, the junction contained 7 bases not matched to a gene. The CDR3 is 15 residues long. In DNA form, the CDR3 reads TGTGCCAGCAGCCCGGGACAGCCCTACACAGATACGCAGTATTTT. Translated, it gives CASSPGQPYTDTQYF.

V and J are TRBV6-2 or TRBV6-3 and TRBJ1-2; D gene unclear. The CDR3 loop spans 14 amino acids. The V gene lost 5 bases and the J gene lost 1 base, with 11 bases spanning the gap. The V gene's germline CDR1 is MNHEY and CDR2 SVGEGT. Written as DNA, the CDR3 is TGTGCCAGCAGTCCCCCCGCGGGTAACTATGGCTACACCTTC. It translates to CASSPPAGNYGYTF.

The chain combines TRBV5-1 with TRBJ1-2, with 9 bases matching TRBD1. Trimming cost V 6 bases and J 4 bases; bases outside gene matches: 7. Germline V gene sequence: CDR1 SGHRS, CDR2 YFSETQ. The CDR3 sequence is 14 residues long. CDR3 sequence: CASTRPGQGYGYTF. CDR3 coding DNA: TGCGCCAGCACACGGCCGGGACAGGGCTATGGCTACACCTTC. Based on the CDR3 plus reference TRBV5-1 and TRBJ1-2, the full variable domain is KAGVTQTPRYLIKTRGQQVTLSCSPISGHRSVSWYQQTPGQGLQFLFEYFSETQRNKGNFPGRFSGRQFSNSRSEMNVSTLELGDSALYLCASTRPGQGYGYTFGSGTRLTVV.

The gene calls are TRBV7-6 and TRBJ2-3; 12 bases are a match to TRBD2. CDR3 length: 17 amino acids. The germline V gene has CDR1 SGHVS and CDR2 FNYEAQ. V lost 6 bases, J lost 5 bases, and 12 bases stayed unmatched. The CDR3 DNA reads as TGTGCCAGCAGGTCTAGCGGGGGGGCGATATTAGTAGATACGCAGTATTTT. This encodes CASRSSGGAILVDTQYF.

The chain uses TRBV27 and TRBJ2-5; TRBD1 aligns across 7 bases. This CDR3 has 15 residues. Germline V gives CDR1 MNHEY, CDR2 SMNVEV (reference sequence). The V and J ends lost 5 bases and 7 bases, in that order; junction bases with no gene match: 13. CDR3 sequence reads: CASSPGTDPFGTQYF. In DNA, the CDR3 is TGTGCCAGCAGTCCCGGGACAGACCCTTTCGGGACCCAGTACTTC.

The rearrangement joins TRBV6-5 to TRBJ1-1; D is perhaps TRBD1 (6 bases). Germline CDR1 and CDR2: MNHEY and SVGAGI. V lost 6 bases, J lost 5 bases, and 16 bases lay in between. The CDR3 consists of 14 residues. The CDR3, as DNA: TGTGCCAGCAGCCACAGGGAGAGAAGGACTGAAGCTTTCTTT. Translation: CASSHRERRTEAFF.